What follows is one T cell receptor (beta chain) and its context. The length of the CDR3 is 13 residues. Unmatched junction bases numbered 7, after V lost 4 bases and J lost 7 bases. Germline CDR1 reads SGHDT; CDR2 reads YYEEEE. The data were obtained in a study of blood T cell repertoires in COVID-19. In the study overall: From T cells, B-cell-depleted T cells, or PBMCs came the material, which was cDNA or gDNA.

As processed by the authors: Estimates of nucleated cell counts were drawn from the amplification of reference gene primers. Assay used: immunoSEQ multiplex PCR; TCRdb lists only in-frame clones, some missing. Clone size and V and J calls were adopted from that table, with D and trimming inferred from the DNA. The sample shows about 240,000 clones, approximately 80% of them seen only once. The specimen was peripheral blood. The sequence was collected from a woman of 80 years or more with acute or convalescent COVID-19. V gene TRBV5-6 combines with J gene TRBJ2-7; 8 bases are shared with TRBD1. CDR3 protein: CASSLQGASEQYF. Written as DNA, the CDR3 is TGTGCCAGCAGCCTCCAGGGGGCTAGTGAGCAGTACTTC.